Listed here is a single TCR beta chain. This PCR relied on a set of 60 Vbeta primers and 13 Jbeta primers. The assay was immunoSEQ multiplex PCR, and TCRdb's table has in-frame clones only and misses some. The data contain about 210,000 clones, around four fifths of them singletons. This specimen comes from a study of cytomegalovirus exposure and HLA in healthy donors. The germline V and J ends were trimmed by 7 bases and 5 bases, with 9 bases remaining between them. This CDR3 comprises 12 residues. The germline gives CDR1 MNHNS, CDR2 SASEGT. The sequencing sample was made of PBMCs. This TCR came from a middle-aged man in good health and CMV-seropositive. The chain joins TRBV6-1 to TRBJ1-3, with D unclear. The CDR3 DNA reads TGTGCCAGCATGAGCGCTAGAAACACCATATATTTT. Protein sequence: CASMSARNTIYF.